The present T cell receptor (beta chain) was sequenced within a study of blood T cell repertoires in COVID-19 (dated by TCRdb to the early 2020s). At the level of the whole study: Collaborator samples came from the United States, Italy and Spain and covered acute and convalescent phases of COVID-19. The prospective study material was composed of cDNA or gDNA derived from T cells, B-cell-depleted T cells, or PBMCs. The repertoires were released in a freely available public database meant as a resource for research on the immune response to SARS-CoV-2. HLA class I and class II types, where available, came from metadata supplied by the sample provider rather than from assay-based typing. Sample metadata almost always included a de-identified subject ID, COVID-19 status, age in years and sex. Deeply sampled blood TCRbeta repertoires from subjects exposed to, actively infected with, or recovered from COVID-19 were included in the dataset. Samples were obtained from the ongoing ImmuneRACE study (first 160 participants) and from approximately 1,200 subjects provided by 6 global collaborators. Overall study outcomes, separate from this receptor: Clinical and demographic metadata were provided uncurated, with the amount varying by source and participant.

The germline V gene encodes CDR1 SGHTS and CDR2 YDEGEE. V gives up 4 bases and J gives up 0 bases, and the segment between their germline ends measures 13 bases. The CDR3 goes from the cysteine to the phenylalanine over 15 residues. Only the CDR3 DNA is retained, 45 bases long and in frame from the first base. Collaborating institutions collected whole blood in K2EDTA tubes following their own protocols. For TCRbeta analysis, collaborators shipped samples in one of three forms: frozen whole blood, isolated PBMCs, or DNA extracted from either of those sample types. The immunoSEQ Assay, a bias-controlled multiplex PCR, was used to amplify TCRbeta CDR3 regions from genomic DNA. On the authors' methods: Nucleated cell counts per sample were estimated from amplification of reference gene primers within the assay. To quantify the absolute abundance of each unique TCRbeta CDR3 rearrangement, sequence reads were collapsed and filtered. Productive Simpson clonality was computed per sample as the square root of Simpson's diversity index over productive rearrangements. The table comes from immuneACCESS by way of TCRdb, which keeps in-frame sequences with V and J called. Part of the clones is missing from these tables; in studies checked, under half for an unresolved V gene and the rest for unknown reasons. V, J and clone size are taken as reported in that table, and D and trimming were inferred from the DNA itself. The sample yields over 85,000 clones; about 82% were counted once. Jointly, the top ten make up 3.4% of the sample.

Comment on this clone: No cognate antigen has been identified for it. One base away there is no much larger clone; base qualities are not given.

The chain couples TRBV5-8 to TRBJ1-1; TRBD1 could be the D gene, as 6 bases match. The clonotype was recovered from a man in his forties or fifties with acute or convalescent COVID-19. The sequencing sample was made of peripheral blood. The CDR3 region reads CASSPPWTVNTEAFF. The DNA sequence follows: TGTGCCAGCAGCCCGCCGTGGACAGTGAACACTGAAGCTTTCTTT.